This T cell receptor (beta chain) is drawn from a study of blood T cell repertoires in COVID-19. CDR1 LGHDT and CDR2 YNNKEL come from the germline V gene (reference sequence). CDR3 length: 14 amino acids. V was clipped by 1 base and J by 12 bases, with 16 bases between them. Produced via immunoSEQ multiplex PCR; TCRdb's table is partial and in-frame only. The sample records fewer than 200,000 clones, over 70% being singletons. Material for sequencing was PBMCs or T cells enriched from blood (not recorded which). The clonotype originates from a woman aged 50 to 60 in a cohort exposed to, infected with or recovered from COVID-19 (not recorded which). This chain joins TRBV3-1 (or the pseudogene TRBV3-2) and TRBJ2-1, with D possibly being TRBD2 (5 bases). As DNA, the CDR3 is TGTGCCAGCAGCCAAGGCCGACATGGGAGTGGGCAGTTCTTC. This encodes CASSQGRHGSGQFF.